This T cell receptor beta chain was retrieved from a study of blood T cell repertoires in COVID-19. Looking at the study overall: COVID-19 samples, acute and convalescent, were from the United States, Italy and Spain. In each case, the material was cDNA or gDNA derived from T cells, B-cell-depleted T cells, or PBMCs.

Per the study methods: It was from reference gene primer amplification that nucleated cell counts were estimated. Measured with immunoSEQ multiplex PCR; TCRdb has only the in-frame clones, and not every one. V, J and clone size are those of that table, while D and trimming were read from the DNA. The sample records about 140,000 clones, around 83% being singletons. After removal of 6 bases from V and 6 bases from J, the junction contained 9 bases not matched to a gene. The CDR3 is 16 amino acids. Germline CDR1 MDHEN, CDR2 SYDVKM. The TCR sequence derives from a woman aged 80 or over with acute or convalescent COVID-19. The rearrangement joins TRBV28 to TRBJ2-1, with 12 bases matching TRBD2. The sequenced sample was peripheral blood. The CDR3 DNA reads TGTGCCAGCAGCCCTAGTCTACTAGCGGGGGGCAATGAGCAGTTCTTC. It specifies CASSPSLLAGGNEQFF.